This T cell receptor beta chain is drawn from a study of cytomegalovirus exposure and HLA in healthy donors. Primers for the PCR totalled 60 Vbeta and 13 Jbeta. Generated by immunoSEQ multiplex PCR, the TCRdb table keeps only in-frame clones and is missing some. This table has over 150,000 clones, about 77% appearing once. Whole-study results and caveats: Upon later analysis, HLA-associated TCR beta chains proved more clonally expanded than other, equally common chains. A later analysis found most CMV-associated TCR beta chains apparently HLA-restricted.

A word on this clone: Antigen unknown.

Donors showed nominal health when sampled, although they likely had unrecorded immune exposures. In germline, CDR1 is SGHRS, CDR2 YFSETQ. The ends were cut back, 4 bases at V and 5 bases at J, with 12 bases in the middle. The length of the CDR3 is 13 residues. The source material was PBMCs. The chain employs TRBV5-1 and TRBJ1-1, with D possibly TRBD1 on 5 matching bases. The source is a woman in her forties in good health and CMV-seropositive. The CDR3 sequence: CASSLQDRTEAFF. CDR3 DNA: TGCGCCAGCAGCCTACAGGACCGGACTGAAGCTTTCTTT.